This TCR beta chain was sequenced for a study of shared clonotypes between healthy human individuals. Findings and limits, study-wide: Relative to clonotypes present in all four donors, those not shared had lower generation probabilities. Investigators collected only blood, and repertoires in tissues likely differ. Naive subsets generally exceeded memory subsets in estimated richness.

Germline V CDR1 and CDR2: MNHEY, SVGAGI. The ends were cut back, 7 bases at V and 8 bases at J, with 14 bases in the middle. The CDR3 totals 12 residues. As regards this clone: Antigen specificity is unknown.

An assay was performed, and its level was deep. The assay was immunoSEQ multiplex PCR, and TCRdb's table has in-frame clones only and misses some. The table has 2,100,000 or so clones, approximately 96% seen once. The sequenced material came from naive CD4+ T cells sorted from blood. Subset given: CD45RA+ positively selected. This clonotype was sampled from a man between 18 and 35 years old in good health. This chain joins TRBV6-5 and TRBJ1-1; no definite D call. The CDR3 region has the DNA TGTGCCAGCAATAACAGACAATCAGAAGCTTTCTTT. Residues: CASNNRQSEAFF.